The present TCR beta chain was sequenced within a study of T cell repertoires in cytomegalovirus infection. Study overall: Shared public TCR beta signatures pointed to both CMV infection and a matching HLA type.

Trimming shortened V by 6 bases and J by 3 bases, and 11 bases separated the two germline ends. The CDR3 is 13 amino acids. Germline lookup yields CDR1 MDHEN and CDR2 SYDVKM. Via MiXCR, TCRdb re-called the reads, giving one row per CDR3 protein. The repertoire holds 800,000 to 950,000 distinct CDR3 sequences, with about 33% as singletons. This clonotype was detected only a few times. Its antigen remains unknown. The specimen was cultured CD8+ T cells from PBMCs, collected from culture after CMV antigen stimulation. This TCR was sampled from a human donor in good health (CMV status not recorded). Some clones in this sample may be carry-over from other donors' samples. The rearrangement uses TRBV28 and TRBJ1-1, with a weak D call TRBD1 (6 bases). The CDR3 here is CASRPTGYTEAFF. The CDR3 DNA reads TGTGCCAGCAGACCGACAGGTTACACTGAAGCTTTCTTT.